This entry concerns a single T cell receptor (beta chain). As handled by the study authors: Reference gene primer amplification yielded estimated nucleated cell counts. Sequenced by immunoSEQ multiplex PCR; TCRdb stores in-frame clones only, minus some. Clonal size and the V and J genes are those of that table, whereas D and trimming came from the DNA. The table shows 230,000 or so clones, with 90% occurring only once. The junction had 6 bases not matched to a gene; V was cut back by 5 bases and J by 7 bases. Germline V CDR1 and CDR2: SGHAT, FQNNGV. The CDR3 length is 13 residues. The sample is drawn from a study of blood T cell repertoires in COVID-19. At the level of the study: Collection of acute and convalescent COVID-19 samples took place in the United States, Italy and Spain. PBMCs, B-cell-depleted T cells, or T cells provided the cDNA or gDNA that made up the material.

This sequence was found in a woman between 55 and 75 years old with COVID-19, enrolled during active disease. The rearrangement uses TRBV11-2 and TRBJ2-3, with 7 nucleotides matching TRBD1. Sample: peripheral blood. Written as DNA, the CDR3 is TGTGCCAGCAGCAAAGACAGGGCCAATACGCAGTATTTT. It yields the protein CASSKDRANTQYF.